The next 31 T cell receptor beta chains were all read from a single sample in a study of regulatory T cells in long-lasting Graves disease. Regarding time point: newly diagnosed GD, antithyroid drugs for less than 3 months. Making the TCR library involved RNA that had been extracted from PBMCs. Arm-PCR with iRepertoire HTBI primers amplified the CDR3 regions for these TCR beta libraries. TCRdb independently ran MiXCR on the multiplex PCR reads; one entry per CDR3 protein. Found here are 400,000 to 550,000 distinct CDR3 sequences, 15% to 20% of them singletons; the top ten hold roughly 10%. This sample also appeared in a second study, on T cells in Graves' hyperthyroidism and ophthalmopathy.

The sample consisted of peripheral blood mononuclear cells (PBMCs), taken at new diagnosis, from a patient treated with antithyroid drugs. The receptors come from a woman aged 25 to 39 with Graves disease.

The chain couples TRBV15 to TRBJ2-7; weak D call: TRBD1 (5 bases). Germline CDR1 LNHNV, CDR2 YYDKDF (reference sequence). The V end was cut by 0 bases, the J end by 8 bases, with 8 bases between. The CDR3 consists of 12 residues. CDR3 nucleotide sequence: TGTGCCACCAGCAGAGATCAGGACAAGCAGTACTTC. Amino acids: CATSRDQDKQYF.

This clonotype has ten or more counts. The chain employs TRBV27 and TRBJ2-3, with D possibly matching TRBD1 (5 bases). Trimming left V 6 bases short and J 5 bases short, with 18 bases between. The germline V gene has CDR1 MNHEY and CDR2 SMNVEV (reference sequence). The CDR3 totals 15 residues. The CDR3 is CASRNGRVTQDTQYF. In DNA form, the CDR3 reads TGTGCCAGCAGAAATGGCAGGGTCACACAAGATACGCAGTATTTT.

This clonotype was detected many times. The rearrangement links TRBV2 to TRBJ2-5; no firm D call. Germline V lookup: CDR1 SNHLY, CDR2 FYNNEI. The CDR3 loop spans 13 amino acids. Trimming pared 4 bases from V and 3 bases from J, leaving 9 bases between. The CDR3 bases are TGTGCCAGCAGTGGTCAGGCTAAAGAGACCCAGTACTTC. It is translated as CASSGQAKETQYF.

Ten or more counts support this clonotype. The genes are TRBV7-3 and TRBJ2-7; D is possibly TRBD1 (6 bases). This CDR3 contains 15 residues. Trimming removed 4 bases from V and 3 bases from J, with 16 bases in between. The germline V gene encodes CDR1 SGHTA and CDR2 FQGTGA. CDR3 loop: CASSSRDKGIYEQYF. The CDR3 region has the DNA TGTGCCAGCAGCTCCCGGGACAAAGGTATCTACGAGCAGTACTTC.

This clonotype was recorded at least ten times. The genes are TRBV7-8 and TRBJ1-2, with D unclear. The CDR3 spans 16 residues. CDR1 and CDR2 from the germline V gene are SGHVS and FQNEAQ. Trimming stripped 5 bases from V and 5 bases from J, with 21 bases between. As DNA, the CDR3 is TGTGCCAGCAGCGTTAATTCGTTGGGTCCAATATATGGCTACACCTTC. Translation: CASSVNSLGPIYGYTF. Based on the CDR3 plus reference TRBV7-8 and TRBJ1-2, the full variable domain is GAGVSQSPRYKVAKRGQDVALRCDPISGHVSLFWYQQALGQGPEFLTYFQNEAQLDKSGLPSDRFFAERPEGSVSTLKIQRTQQEDSAVYLCASSVNSLGPIYGYTFGSGTRLTVV.

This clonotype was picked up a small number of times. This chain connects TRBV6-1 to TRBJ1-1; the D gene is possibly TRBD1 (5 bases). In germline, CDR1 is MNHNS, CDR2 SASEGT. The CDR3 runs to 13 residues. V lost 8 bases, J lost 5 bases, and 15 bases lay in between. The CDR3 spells CASRRGYTTEAFF. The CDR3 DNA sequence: TGTGCCAGCCGGCGGGGGTATACAACTGAAGCTTTCTTT.

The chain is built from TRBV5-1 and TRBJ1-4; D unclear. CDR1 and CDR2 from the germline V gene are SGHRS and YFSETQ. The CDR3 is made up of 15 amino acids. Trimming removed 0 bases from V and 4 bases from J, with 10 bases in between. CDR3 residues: CASSLGSLHNEKLFF. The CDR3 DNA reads TGCGCCAGCAGCTTGGGGAGTCTTCATAATGAAAAACTGTTTTTT. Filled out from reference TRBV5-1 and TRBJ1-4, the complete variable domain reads KAGVTQTPRYLIKTRGQQVTLSCSPISGHRSVSWYQQTPGQGLQFLFEYFSETQRNKGNFPGRFSGRQFSNSRSEMNVSTLELGDSALYLCASSLGSLHNEKLFFGSGTQLSVL.

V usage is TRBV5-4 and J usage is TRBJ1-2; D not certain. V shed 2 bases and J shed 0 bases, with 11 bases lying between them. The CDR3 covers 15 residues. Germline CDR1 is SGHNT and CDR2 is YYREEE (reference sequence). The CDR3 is CASSFSQASNYGYTF. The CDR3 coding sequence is TGTGCCAGCAGCTTTTCGCAGGCCTCTAACTATGGCTACACCTTC.

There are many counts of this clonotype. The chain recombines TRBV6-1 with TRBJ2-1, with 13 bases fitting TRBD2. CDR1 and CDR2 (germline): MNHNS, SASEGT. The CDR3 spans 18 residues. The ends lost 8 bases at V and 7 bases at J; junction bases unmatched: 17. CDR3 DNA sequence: TGTGCCAGCCACCCGGGACTAGCGGGAATCCCCCCGGCTAATGAGCAGTTCTTC. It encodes CASHPGLAGIPPANEQFF.

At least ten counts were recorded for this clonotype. The CDR3 sequence is CASSEWGTMVTYNEQFF. DNA for the CDR3: TGTGCCAGCAGTGAATGGGGGACTATGGTGACCTACAATGAGCAGTTCTTC. The V gene is TRBV6-2 or TRBV6-3, the J gene TRBJ2-1, with 7 bases identical to TRBD2. The CDR3 totals 17 residues. V trimming: 5 bases; J trimming: 2 bases; junction bases outside the gene matches: 12. Germline CDR1 and CDR2: MNHEY and SVGEGT.

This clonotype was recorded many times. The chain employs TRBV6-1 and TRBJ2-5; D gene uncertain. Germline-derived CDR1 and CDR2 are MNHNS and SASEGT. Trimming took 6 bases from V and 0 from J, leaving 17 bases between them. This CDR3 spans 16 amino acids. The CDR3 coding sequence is TGTGCCAGCAGCCTTAATATAAAAGTAGACCAAGAGACCCAGTACTTC. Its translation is CASSLNIKVDQETQYF.

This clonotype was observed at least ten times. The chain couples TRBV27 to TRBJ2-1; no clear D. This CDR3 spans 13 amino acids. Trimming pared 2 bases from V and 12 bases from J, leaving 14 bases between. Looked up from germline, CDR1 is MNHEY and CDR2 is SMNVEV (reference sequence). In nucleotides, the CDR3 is TGTGCCAGCAGTTTAGGCCCGAACGCGAGGCAGTTCTTC. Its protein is CASSLGPNARQFF.

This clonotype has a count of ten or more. Here the CDR3 DNA reads TGTGCCATCAGTGGATCCAGGCTAGCGGGTGGGGAAGGGCAGTACTTC. Protein sequence: CAISGSRLAGGEGQYF. The V call is TRBV10-3, the J call TRBJ2-7; 8 bases fit TRBD2. Trimming took 4 bases from V and 9 from J; bases not matched to a gene: 17. CDR3 length: 16 residues. Germline CDR1 ENHRY, CDR2 SYGVKD.

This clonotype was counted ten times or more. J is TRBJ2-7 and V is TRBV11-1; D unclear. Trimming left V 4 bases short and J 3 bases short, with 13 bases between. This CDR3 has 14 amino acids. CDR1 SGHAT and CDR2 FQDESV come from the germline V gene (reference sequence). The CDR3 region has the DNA TGTGCCAGCAGCTCTGTTAGCCCATTCTACGAGCAGTACTTC. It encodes CASSSVSPFYEQYF. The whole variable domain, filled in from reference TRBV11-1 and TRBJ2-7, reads EAEVAQSPRYKITEKSQAVAFWCDPISGHATLYWYRQILGQGPELLVQFQDESVVDDSQLPKDRFSAERLKGVDSTLKIQPAELGDSAMYLCASSSVSPFYEQYFGPGTRLTVT.

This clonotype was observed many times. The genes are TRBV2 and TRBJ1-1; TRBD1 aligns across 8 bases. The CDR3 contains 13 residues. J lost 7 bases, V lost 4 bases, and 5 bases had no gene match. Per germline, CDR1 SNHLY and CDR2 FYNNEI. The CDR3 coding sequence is TGTGCCAGCAGTGGAGACAGGGGAAGTGAAGCTTTCTTT. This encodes CASSGDRGSEAFF. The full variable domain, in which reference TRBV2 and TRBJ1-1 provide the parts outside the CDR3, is EPEVTQTPSHQVTQMGQEVILRCVPISNHLYFYWYRQILGQKVEFLVSFYNNEISEKSEIFDDQFSVERPDGSNFTLKIRSTKLEDSAMYFCASSGDRGSEAFFGQGTRLTVV.

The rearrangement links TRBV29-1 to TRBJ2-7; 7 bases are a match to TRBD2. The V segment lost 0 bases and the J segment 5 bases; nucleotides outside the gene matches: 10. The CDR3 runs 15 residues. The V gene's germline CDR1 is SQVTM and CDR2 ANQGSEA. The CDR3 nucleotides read TGCAGCGTTGAAGAGCCAGACGGGGGGTCTGACGAGCAGTACTTC. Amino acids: CSVEEPDGGSDEQYF.

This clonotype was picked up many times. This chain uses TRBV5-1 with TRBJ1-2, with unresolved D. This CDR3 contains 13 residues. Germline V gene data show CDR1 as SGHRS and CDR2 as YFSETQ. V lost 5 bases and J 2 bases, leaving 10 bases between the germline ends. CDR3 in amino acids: CASSLEPNYGYTF. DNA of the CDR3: TGCGCCAGCAGTCTGGAACCCAACTATGGCTACACCTTC.

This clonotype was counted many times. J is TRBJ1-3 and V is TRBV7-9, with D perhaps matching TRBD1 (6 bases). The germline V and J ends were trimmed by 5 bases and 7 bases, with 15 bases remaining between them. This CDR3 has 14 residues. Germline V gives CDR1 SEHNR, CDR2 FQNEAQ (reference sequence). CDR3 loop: CASSLTQGRNTIYF. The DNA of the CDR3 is TGTGCCAGCAGCCTCACCCAGGGGAGGAACACCATATATTTT.

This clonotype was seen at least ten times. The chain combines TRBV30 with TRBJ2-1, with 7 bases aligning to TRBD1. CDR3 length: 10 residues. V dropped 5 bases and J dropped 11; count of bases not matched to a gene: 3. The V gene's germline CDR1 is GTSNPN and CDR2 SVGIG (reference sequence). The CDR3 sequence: CAWGTVKQFF. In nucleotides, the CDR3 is TGTGCCTGGGGGACAGTAAAGCAGTTCTTC. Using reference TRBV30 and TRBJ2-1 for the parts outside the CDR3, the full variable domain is SQTIHQWPATLVQPVGSPLSLECTVEGTSNPNLYWYRQAAGRGLQLLFYSVGIGQISSEVPQNLSASRPQDRQFILSSKKLLLSDSGFYLCAWGTVKQFFGPGTRLTVL.

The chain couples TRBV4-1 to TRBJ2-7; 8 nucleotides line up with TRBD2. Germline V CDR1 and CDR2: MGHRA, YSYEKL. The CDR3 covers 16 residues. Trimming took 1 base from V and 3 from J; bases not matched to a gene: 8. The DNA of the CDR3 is TGCGCCAGCAGCCAAGCTGTACAGCGGGAGATCTACGAGCAGTACTTC. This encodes CASSQAVQREIYEQYF.

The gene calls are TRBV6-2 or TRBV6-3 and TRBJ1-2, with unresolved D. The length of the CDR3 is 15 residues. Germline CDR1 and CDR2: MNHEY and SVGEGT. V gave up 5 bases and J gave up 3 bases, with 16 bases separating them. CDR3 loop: CASSHTRPTDYGYTF. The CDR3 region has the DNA TGTGCCAGCAGTCATACTCGACCGACTGACTATGGCTACACCTTC.

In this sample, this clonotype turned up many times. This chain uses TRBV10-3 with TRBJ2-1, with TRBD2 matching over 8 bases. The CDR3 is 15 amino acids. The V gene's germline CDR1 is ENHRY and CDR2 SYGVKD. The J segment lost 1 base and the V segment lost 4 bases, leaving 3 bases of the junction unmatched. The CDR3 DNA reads TGTGCCATCAGTGTCACTAGCGGTTCCTACAATGAGCAGTTCTTC. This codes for CAISVTSGSYNEQFF.

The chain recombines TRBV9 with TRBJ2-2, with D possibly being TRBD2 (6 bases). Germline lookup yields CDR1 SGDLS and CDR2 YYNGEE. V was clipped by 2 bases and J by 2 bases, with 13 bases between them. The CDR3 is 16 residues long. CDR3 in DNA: TGTGCCAGCAGCGTCTCGGACGGGAGCAACACCGGGGAGCTGTTTTTT. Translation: CASSVSDGSNTGELFF.

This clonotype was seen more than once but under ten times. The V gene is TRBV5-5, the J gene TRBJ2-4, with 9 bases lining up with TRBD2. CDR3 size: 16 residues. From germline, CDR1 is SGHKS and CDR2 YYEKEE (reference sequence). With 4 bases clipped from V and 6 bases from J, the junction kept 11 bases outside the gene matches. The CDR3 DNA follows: TGTGCCAGCAGCGGGGACACGGGACTAGCTTCAAACATTCAGTACTTC. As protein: CASSGDTGLASNIQYF.

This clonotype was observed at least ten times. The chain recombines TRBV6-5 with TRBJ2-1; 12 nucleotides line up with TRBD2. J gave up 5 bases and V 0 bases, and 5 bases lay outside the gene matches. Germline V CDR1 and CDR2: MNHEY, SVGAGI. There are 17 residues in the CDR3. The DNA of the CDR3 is TGTGCCAGCAGTTACTCGTTTCTAGCGGGAGGGAACAATGAGCAGTTCTTC. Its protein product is CASSYSFLAGGNNEQFF.

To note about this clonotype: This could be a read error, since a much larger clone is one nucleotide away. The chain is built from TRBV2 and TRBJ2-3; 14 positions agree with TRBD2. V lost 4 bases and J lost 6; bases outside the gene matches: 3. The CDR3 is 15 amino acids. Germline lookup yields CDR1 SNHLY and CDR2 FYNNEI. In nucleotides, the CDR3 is TGTGCCAGCAGTGCGACTAGCGGGAGGGCCGATACGCAGTATTTT. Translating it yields CASSATSGRADTQYF.

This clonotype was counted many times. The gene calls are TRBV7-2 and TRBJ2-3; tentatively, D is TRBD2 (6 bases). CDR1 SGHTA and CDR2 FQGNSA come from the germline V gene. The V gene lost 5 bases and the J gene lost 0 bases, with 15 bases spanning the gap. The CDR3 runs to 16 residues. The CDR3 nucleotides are TGTGCCAGCAGCAGACTAGTTTTTTCCAGCACAGATACGCAGTATTTT. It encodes CASSRLVFSSTDTQYF.

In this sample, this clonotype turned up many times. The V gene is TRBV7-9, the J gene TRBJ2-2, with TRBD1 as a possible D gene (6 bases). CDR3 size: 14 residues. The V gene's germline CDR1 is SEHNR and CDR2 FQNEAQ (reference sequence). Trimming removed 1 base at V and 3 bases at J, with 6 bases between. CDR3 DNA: TGTGCCAGCAGCTTAGAGGGGGACACCGGGGAGCTGTTTTTT. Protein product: CASSLEGDTGELFF.

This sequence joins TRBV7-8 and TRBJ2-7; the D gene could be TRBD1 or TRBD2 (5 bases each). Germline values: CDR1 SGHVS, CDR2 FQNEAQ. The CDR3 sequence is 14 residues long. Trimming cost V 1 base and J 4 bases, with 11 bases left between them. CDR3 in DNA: TGTGCCAGCAGCTTAGGAGGGGTGGGTTACGAGCAGTACTTC. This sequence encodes CASSLGGVGYEQYF.

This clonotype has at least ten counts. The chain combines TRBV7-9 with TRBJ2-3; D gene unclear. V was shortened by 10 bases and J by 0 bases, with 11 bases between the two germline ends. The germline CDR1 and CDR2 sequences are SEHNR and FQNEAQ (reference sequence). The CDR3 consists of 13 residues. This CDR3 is CATHGRSTDTQYF. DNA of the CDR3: TGTGCCACGCACGGCAGGAGCACAGATACGCAGTATTTT.

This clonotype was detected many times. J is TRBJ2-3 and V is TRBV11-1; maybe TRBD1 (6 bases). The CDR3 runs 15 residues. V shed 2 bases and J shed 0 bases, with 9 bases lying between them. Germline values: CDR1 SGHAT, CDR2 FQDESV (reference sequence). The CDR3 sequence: CASSLRTASTDTQYF. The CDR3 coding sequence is TGTGCCAGCAGCTTAAGGACAGCCAGCACAGATACGCAGTATTTT.